These 9 T cell receptor beta chains were all obtained from the same sample, sequenced in a study of beta chain features in type 1 diabetes listed by TCRdb under 2018. Broader findings and caveats from the paper: A moderate but significant shortening of TCRB CDR3 length was observed in type 1 diabetes patients in all four CD4+ subsets.

What these receptors recognize is not known. The method was the immunoSEQ multiplex PCR assay. All of the isolated RNA was reverse transcribed with the High Capacity cDNA Reverse Transcription Kit, so expressed TCRB transcripts were sequenced. Imported from immuneACCESS, the table was reduced by TCRdb to in-frame sequences with V and J called. These copies leave out some clones; in studies compared against another copy, an unresolved V gene accounts for under half, and the cause of the remainder is not known. Present in this sample are 95,000 to 150,000 clones, about 17% of which were seen just once. The ten most abundant clones make up about 2.1% of the sample. Sequencing was done on a sample of central memory CD4+ T cells from blood. These receptors were taken from a man in his thirties or forties with type 1 diabetes.

The chain uses TRBV7-9 and TRBJ2-7, with D possibly matching TRBD2 (6 bases). The CDR3 runs to 16 residues. The ends were cut back, 5 bases at V and 0 bases at J, with 17 bases in the middle. The germline CDR1 and CDR2 sequences are SEHNR and FQNEAQ (reference sequence). The CDR3 bases are TGTGCCAGCAGCCCAACCTGGCTAGCGCACTCCTACGAGCAGTACTTC. Protein: CASSPTWLAHSYEQYF.

The chain couples TRBV9 to TRBJ2-3; D unresolved. Between the trimmed V and J ends, which lost 1 base and 4 bases, there was a span of 4 bases. Per the germline V gene, CDR1 is SGDLS and CDR2 is YYNGEE. The CDR3 runs 12 residues. The CDR3 here is CASSVRADTQYF. For the CDR3, the DNA is TGTGCCAGCAGCGTAAGAGCAGATACGCAGTATTTT.

The genes are TRBV11-2 and TRBJ1-2; no clear D gene. Trimming left V 5 bases short and J 4 bases short, with 11 bases between. Germline V gene data show CDR1 as SGHAT and CDR2 as FQNNGV. This CDR3 has 13 amino acids. The CDR3 region is CASSGVLPYGYTF. CDR3 nucleotides: TGTGCCAGCAGCGGGGTCCTACCCTATGGCTACACCTTC.

In its sample, this clone was seen a few times. The chain links TRBV7-2 to TRBJ2-5, with TRBD1 identical over 7 bases. CDR1 is SGHTA and CDR2 is FQGNSA in the germline V gene. Germline trimming cut 1 base from V and 5 bases from J; bases unmatched to any gene: 4. The CDR3 is 14 amino acids. The CDR3 sequence is CASSLGTRGETQYF. The DNA of the CDR3 is TGTGCCAGCAGCTTAGGGACCAGGGGGGAGACCCAGTACTTC.

Remarks on this clone: The germline gene is not matched at one end of the junction; a read error may be the cause. The chain carries TRBV25-1 and TRBJ1-2; D remains unclear. Germline V gives CDR1 MGHDK, CDR2 SYGVNS. CDR3 length: 11 residues. CDR3 residues: CASSEDLKVSF. CDR3 sequence (DNA): TGTGCCAGCAGTGAGGACCTTAAGGTTTCCTTC.

This clone turned up a few times. The genes are TRBV9 and TRBJ1-5; D uncertain. In germline, CDR1 is SGDLS, CDR2 YYNGEE. This CDR3 is built from 13 residues. V shed 4 bases and J shed 5 bases, with 10 bases lying between them. CDR3 DNA sequence: TGTGCCAGCAGCACCCAGGACGATCAGCCCCAGCATTTT. Translation gives CASSTQDDQPQHF. Full variable domain (remainder filled in from reference TRBV9 and TRBJ1-5): DSGVTQTPKHLITATGQRVTLRCSPRSGDLSVYWYQQSLDQGLQFLIQYYNGEERAKGNILERFSAQQFPDLHSELNLSSLELGDSALYFCASSTQDDQPQHFGDGTRLSIL.

This clone was seen only a few times. This chain's CDR3 is CASSSGRDQETQYF. The CDR3 bases are TGCGCCAGCAGCTCCGGACGGGACCAAGAGACCCAGTACTTC. This sequence joins TRBV5-1 and TRBJ2-5; D unresolved. Germline V gene lookup returns CDR1 SGHRS and CDR2 YFSETQ. The CDR3 loop spans 14 amino acids. Trimming left V 3 bases short and J 0 bases short, with 9 bases between. Full variable domain (remainder filled in from reference TRBV5-1 and TRBJ2-5): KAGVTQTPRYLIKTRGQQVTLSCSPISGHRSVSWYQQTPGQGLQFLFEYFSETQRNKGNFPGRFSGRQFSNSRSEMNVSTLELGDSALYLCASSSGRDQETQYFGPGTRLLVL.

This clone showed up just a few times. This rearrangement joins TRBV11-2 to TRBJ1-2; 8 nucleotides match TRBD1. V lost 3 bases to trimming and J lost 2 bases; unmatched junction nucleotides: 5. The CDR3 loop spans 15 amino acids. Germline V gene lookup returns CDR1 SGHAT and CDR2 FQNNGV. CDR3 nucleotide sequence: TGTGCCAGCAGCTTGACAGGGGTCGGAAACTATGGCTACACCTTC. Its translation is CASSLTGVGNYGYTF.

This clone has more than one count but fewer than ten. The chain employs TRBV7-2 and TRBJ1-5; tentatively, D is TRBD1 (5 bases). V gave up 5 bases and J gave up 5 bases, with 19 bases separating them. Germline lookup yields CDR1 SGHTA and CDR2 FQGNSA. The CDR3 sequence is 16 residues long. CDR3 coding DNA: TGTGCCAGCAGCCTAGGCCGGGGGAGGGAGGATCAGCCCCAGCATTTT. The encoded protein is CASSLGRGREDQPQHF.